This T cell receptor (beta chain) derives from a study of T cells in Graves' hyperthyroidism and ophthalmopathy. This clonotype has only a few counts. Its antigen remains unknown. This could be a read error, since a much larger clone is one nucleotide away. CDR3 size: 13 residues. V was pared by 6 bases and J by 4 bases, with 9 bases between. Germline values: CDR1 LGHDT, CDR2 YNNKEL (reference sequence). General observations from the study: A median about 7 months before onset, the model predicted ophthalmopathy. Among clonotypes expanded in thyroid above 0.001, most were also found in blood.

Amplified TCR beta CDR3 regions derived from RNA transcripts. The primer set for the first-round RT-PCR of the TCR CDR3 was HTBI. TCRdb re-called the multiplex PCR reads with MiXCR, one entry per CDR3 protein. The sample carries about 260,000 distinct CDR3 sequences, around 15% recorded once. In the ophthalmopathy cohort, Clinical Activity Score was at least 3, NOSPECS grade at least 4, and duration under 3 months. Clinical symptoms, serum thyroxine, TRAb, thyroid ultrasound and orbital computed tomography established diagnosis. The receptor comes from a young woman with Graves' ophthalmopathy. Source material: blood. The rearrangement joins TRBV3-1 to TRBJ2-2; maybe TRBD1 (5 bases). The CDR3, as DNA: TGTGCCAGCAGGCCTGACAGCACCGGGGAGCTGTTTTTT. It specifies CASRPDSTGELFF. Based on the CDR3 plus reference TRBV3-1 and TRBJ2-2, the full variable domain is DTAVSQTPKYLVTQMGNDKSIKCEQNLGHDTMYWYKQDSKKFLKIMFSYNNKELIINETVPNRFSPKSPDKAHLNLHINSLELGDSAVYFCASRPDSTGELFFGEGSRLTVL.